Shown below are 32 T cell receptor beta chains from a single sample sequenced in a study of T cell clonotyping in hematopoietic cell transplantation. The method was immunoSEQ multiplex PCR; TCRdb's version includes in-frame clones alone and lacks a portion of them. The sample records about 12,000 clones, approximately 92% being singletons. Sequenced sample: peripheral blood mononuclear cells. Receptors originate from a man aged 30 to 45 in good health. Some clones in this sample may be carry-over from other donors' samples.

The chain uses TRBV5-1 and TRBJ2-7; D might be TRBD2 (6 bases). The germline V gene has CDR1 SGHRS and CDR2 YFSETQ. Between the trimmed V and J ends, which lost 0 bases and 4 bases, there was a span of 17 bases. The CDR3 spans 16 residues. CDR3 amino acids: CASSLVRKEGHYEQYF. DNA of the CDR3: TGCGCCAGCAGCTTGGTCCGAAAGGAGGGCCATTACGAGCAGTACTTC.

CDR3 sequence: CASRVDRVTNEKLFF. Here the CDR3 DNA reads TGTGCCAGCAGGGTGGACAGGGTAACTAATGAAAAACTGTTTTTT. The chain employs TRBV2 and TRBJ1-4; 8 bases match TRBD1. V shed 6 bases, J shed 1 base, and the junction held 4 bases outside the gene matches. This CDR3 has 15 residues. Germline values: CDR1 SNHLY, CDR2 FYNNEI.

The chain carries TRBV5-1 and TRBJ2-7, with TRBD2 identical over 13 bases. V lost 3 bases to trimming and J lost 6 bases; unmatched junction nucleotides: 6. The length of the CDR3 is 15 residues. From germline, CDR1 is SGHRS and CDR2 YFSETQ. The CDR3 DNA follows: TGCGCCAGCAGCTCGGCCGGGACTAGCGGGACCGAGCAGTACTTC. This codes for CASSSAGTSGTEQYF. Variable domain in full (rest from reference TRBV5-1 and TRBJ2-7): KAGVTQTPRYLIKTRGQQVTLSCSPISGHRSVSWYQQTPGQGLQFLFEYFSETQRNKGNFPGRFSGRQFSNSRSEMNVSTLELGDSALYLCASSSAGTSGTEQYFGPGTRLTVT.

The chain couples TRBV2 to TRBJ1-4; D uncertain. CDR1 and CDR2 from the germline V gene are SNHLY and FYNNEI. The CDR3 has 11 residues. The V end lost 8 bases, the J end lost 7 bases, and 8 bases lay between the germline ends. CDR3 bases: TGTGCCAGCGCGTTCAGTGAAAAACTGTTTTTT. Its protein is CASAFSEKLFF.

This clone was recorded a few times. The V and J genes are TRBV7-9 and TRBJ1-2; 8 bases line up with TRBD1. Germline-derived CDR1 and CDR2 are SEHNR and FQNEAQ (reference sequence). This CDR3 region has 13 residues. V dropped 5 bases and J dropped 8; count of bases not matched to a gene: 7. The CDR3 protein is CASSHRTGSGYTF. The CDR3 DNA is TGTGCCAGCAGCCATAGGACAGGGAGCGGCTACACCTTC.

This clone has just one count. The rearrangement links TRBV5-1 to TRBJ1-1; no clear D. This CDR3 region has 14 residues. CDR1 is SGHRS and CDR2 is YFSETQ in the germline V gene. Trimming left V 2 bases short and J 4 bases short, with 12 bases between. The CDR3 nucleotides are TGCGCCAGCAGCTTCTCCGGGGAAGGCACTGAAGCTTTCTTT. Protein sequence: CASSFSGEGTEAFF.

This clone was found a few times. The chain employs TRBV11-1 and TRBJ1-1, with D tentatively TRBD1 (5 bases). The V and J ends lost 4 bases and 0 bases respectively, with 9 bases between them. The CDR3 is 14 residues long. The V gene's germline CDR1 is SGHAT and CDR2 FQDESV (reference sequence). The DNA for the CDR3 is TGTGCCAGCAGCTGGAGGGGCATGAACACTGAAGCTTTCTTT. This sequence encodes CASSWRGMNTEAFF. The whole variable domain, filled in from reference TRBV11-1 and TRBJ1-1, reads EAEVAQSPRYKITEKSQAVAFWCDPISGHATLYWYRQILGQGPELLVQFQDESVVDDSQLPKDRFSAERLKGVDSTLKIQPAELGDSAMYLCASSWRGMNTEAFFGQGTRLTVV.

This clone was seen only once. The CDR3 reads CASSPGRAEAFF. DNA of the CDR3: TGTGCCAGCAGCCCCGGGAGGGCTGAAGCTTTCTTT. The chain uses TRBV7-8 and TRBJ1-1, with D unclear. V lost 5 bases, J lost 6 bases, and 10 bases lay in between. This CDR3 contains 12 residues. In germline, CDR1 is SGHVS, CDR2 FQNEAQ.

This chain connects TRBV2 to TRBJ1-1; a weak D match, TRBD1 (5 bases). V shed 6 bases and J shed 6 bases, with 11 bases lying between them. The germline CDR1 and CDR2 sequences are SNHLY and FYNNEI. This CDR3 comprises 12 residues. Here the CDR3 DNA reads TGTGCCAGCAGGAGGCAGGGTCCTGAAGCTTTCTTT. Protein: CASRRQGPEAFF.

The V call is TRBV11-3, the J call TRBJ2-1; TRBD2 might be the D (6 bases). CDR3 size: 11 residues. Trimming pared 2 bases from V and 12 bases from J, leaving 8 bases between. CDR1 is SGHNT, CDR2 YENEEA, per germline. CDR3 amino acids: CASSLLAAQFF. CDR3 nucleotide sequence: TGTGCCAGCAGCTTATTAGCGGCGCAGTTCTTC.

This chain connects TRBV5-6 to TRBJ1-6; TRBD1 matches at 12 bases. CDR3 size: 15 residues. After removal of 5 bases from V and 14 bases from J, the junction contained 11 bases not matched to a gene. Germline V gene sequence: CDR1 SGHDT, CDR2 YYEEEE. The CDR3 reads CASRNRDRGPLSLHF. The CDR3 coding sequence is TGTGCCAGCAGGAACCGGGACAGGGGGCCTCTATCCCTCCACTTT.

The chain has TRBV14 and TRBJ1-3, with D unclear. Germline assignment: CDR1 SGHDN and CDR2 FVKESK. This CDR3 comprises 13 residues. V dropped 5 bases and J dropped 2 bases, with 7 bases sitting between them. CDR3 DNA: TGTGCCAGCAGCGCGCAGGCTGGAAACACCATATATTTT. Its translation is CASSAQAGNTIYF.

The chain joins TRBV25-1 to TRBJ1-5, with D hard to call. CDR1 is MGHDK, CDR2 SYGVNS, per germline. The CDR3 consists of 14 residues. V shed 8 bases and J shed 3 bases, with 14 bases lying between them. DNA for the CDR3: TGTGCCAGCCGAGCGGACGGCCCCAATCAGCCCCAGCATTTT. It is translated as CASRADGPNQPQHF. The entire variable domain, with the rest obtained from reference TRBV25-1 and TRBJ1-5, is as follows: EADIYQTPRYLVIGTGKKITLECSQTMGHDKMYWYQQDPGMELHLIHYSYGVNSTEKGDLSSESTVSRIRTEHFPLTLESARPSHTSQYLCASRADGPNQPQHFGDGTRLSIL.

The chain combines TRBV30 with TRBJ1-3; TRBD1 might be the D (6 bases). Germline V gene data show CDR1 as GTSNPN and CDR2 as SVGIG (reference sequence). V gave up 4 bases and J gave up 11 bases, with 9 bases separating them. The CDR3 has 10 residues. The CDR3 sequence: CAWNEGAIYF. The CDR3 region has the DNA TGTGCCTGGAACGAGGGGGCCATATATTTT.

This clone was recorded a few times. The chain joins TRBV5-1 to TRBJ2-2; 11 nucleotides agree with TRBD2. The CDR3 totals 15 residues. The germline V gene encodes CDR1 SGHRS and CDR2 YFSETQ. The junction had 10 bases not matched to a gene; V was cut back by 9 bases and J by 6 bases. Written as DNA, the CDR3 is TGCGCCACCCATACTAGCGGGAGCGAGGCCGGGGAGCTGTTTTTT. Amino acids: CATHTSGSEAGELFF.

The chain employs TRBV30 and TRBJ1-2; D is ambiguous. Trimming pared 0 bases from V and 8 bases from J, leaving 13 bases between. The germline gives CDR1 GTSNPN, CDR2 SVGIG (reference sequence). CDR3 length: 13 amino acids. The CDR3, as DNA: TGTGCCTGGAGTGTACCAGGCCCCAAGGGCTACACCTTC. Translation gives CAWSVPGPKGYTF.

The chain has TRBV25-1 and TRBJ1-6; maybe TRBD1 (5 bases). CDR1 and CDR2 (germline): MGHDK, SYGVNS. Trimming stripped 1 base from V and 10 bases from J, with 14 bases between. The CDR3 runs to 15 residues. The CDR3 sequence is CASSELGRSTSPLHF. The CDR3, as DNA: TGTGCCAGCAGTGAATTGGGGCGATCAACCTCACCCCTCCACTTT.

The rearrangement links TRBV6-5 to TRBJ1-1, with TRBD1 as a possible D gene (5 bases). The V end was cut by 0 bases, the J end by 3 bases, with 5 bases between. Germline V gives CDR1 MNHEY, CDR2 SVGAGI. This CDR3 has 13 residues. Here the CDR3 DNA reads TGTGCCAGCAGTTACTCCAGGGACACTGAAGCTTTCTTT. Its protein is CASSYSRDTEAFF.

CDR3 in DNA: TGTGCCAGCAGCCCACCGACAGGAGCCTACGAGCAGTACTTC. It specifies CASSPPTGAYEQYF. V and J are TRBV11-3 and TRBJ2-7; D might be TRBD1 (6 bases). CDR1 is SGHNT, CDR2 YENEEA, per germline. Deletions cut 5 bases from V and 2 bases from J, with 13 bases between. This CDR3 has 14 amino acids.

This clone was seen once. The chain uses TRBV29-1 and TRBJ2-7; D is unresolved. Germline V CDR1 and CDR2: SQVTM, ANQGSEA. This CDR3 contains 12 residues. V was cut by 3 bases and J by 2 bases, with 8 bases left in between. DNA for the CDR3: TGCAGCGTTGAGAACAGTGCCTACGAGCAGTACTTC. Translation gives CSVENSAYEQYF.

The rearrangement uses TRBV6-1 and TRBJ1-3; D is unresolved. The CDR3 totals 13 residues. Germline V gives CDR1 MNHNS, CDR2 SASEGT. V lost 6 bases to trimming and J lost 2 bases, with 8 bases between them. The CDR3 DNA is TGTGCCAGCAGAGAGGGAGCTGGAAACACCATATATTTT. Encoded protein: CASREGAGNTIYF.

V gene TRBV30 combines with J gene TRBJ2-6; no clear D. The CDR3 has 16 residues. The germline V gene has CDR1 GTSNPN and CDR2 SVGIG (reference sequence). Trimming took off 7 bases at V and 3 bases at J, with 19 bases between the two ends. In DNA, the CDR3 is TGTGCCTCCGGAATGGGCGGCCGTGGTGGGGCCAACGTCCTGACTTTC. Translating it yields CASGMGGRGGANVLTF.

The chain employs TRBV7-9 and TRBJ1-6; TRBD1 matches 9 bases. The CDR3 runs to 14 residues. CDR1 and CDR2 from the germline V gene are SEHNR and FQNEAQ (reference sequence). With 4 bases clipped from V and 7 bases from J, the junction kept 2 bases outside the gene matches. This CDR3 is CASSSGTGNSPLHF. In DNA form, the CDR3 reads TGTGCCAGCAGCTCCGGGACAGGGAATTCACCCCTCCACTTT.

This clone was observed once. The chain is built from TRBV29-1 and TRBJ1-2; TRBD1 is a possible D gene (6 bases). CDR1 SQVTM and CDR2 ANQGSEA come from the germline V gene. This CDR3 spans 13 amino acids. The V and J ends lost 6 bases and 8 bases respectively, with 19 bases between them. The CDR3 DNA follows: TGCAGCGTGGACGGACAGAGCCTTTGGGGCTACACCTTC. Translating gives CSVDGQSLWGYTF.

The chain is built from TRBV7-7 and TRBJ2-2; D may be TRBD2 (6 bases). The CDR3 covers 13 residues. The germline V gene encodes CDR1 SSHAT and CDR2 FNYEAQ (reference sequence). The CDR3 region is CASASLASGELFF. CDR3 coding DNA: TGTGCTAGCGCCTCTCTAGCGAGCGGGGAGCTGTTTTTT.

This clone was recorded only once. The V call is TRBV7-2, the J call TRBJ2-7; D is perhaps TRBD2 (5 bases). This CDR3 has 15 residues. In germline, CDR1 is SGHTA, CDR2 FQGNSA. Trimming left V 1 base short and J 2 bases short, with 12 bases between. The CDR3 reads CASSLERFATYEQYF. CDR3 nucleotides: TGTGCCAGCAGCTTAGAGCGGTTTGCCACCTACGAGCAGTACTTC.

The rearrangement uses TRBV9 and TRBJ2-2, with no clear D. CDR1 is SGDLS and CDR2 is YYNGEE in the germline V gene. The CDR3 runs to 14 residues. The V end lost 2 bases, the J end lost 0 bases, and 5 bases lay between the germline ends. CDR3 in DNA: TGTGCCAGCAGCGTCCAGTCGAACACCGGGGAGCTGTTTTTT. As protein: CASSVQSNTGELFF.

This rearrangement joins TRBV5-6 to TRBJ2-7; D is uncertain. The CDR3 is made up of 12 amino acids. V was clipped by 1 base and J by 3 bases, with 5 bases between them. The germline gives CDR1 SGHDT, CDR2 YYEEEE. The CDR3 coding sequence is TGTGCCAGCAGCTTGACCGACTACGAGCAGTACTTC. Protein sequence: CASSLTDYEQYF.

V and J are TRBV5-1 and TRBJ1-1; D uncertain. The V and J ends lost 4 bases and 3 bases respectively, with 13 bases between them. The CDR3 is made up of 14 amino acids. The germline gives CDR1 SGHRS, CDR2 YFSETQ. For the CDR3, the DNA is TGCGCCAGCAGCGCACCTCCCCTGTACACTGAAGCTTTCTTT. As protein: CASSAPPLYTEAFF. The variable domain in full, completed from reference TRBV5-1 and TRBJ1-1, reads KAGVTQTPRYLIKTRGQQVTLSCSPISGHRSVSWYQQTPGQGLQFLFEYFSETQRNKGNFPGRFSGRQFSNSRSEMNVSTLELGDSALYLCASSAPPLYTEAFFGQGTRLTVV.

DNA for the CDR3: TGTGCCAGCAGCTCGTGGAGTTCACCCCTCCACTTT. This gives the protein CASSSWSSPLHF. The rearrangement uses TRBV5-5 and TRBJ1-6; D gene ambiguous. Germline V gives CDR1 SGHKS, CDR2 YYEKEE (reference sequence). This CDR3 has 12 amino acids. Deletions cut 3 bases from V and 9 bases from J, with 7 bases between.

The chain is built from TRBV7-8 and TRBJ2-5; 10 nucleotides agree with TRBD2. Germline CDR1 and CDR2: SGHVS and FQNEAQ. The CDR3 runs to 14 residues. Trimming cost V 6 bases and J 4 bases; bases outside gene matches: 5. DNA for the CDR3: TGTGCCAGCAGATCGGTAGCGGGGGGAGAGACCCAGTACTTC. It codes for CASRSVAGGETQYF. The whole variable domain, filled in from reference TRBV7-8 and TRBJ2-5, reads GAGVSQSPRYKVAKRGQDVALRCDPISGHVSLFWYQQALGQGPEFLTYFQNEAQLDKSGLPSDRFFAERPEGSVSTLKIQRTQQEDSAVYLCASRSVAGGETQYFGPGTRLLVL.

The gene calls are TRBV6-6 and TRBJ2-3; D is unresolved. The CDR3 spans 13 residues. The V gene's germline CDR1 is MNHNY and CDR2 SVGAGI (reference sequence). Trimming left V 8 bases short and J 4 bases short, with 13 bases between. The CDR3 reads CASRQSLADTQYF. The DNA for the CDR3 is TGTGCCAGCCGTCAGTCCCTGGCAGATACGCAGTATTTT.